The 23 T cell receptor beta chains presented below share a single source sample, sequenced in a study of T cell responses to AZD1222 COVID-19 vaccine. Using immunoSEQ multiplex PCR, the repertoire was profiled, and TCRdb retains in-frame clones only, with some absent. The sample holds tens of thousands of clones, 80% seen once. This specimen was peripheral blood, taken 28 days after the second AZD1222 dose. These receptors came from an adult who received the AZD1222 COVID-19 vaccine.

CDR3 amino acids: CASSRGQGAGGNTIYF. DNA of the CDR3: TGTGCCAGCAGCCGCGGACAGGGGGCTGGTGGAAACACCATATATTTT. The J gene is TRBJ1-3, the V gene TRBV6-6, with TRBD1 matching 11 bases. The V and J ends lost 6 bases and 3 bases, in that order; junction bases with no gene match: 7. Looked up from germline, CDR1 is MNHNY and CDR2 is SVGAGI (reference sequence). CDR3 length: 16 amino acids.

This clone was observed a single time. V and J are TRBV6-2 or TRBV6-3 and TRBJ2-5, with TRBD2 identical over 9 bases. V gave up 5 bases and J gave up 5 bases; unmatched junction bases: 15. This CDR3 is built from 17 residues. Germline loops: CDR1 MNHEY, CDR2 SVGEGT. The CDR3 is CASSAAGTSFLGETQYF. Here the CDR3 DNA reads TGTGCCAGCAGTGCCGCCGGGACTAGCTTCCTCGGGGAGACCCAGTACTTC.

V usage is TRBV25-1 and J usage is TRBJ1-3; D unclear. Trimming took 8 bases from V and 3 from J, leaving 23 bases between them. Per germline, CDR1 MGHDK and CDR2 SYGVNS. The CDR3 totals 17 residues. The CDR3 protein is CASSEGGAGVSGNTIYF. CDR3 nucleotide sequence: TGTGCCAGCTCCGAGGGTGGCGCGGGTGTGAGTGGAAACACCATATATTTT.

This chain links TRBV19 with TRBJ1-1, with a possible D match to TRBD1 (5 bases). The CDR3 is made up of 13 amino acids. Germline lookup yields CDR1 LNHDA and CDR2 SQIVND (reference sequence). Trimming took off 3 bases at V and 4 bases at J, with 9 bases between the two ends. The DNA for the CDR3 is TGTGCCAGTAGTATTGCGGGGCGCACTGAAGCTTTCTTT. It specifies CASSIAGRTEAFF.

This clone has more than one count but fewer than ten. The chain is built from TRBV10-3 and TRBJ1-6, with 7 positions matching TRBD1. The V gene end was trimmed by 8 bases and the J gene end by 7 bases; junction bases not matched to a gene: 2. Per germline, CDR1 ENHRY and CDR2 SYGVKD. The CDR3 spans 12 residues. The CDR3 nucleotides read TGTGCCATCGGGGACAGCAATTCACCCCTCCACTTT. Amino acid sequence: CAIGDSNSPLHF.

This clone was observed once. The V call is TRBV19, the J call TRBJ1-1; D may be TRBD1 (6 bases). V gave up 6 bases and J gave up 4 bases, with 18 bases separating them. The CDR3 has 15 amino acids. Germline loops: CDR1 LNHDA, CDR2 SQIVND (reference sequence). CDR3 loop: CASSRGQGRGTEAFF. As DNA, the CDR3 is TGTGCCAGTAGCAGAGGGCAGGGGAGGGGCACTGAAGCTTTCTTT.

The rearrangement links TRBV4-2 to TRBJ1-3, with D unresolved. CDR3 size: 15 residues. Germline V lookup: CDR1 LGHNA, CDR2 YNFKEQ. Trimming left V 0 bases short and J 0 bases short, with 6 bases between. The CDR3 region is CASSQERGSGNTIYF. The CDR3 nucleotides read TGTGCCAGCAGCCAAGAGCGGGGCTCTGGAAACACCATATATTTT.

The V and J genes are TRBV9 and TRBJ2-3; 8 positions match TRBD2. Germline V gene sequence: CDR1 SGDLS, CDR2 YYNGEE. The CDR3 has 15 residues. The J segment lost 6 bases and the V segment lost 0 bases, leaving 6 bases of the junction unmatched. The CDR3 coding sequence is TGTGCCAGCAGCGTAGGGGGGACTAGGGTGGATACGCAGTATTTT. Amino acids: CASSVGGTRVDTQYF.

The V gene is TRBV6-1, the J gene TRBJ1-1; 7 bases match TRBD1. The V and J ends lost 1 base and 3 bases, in that order; junction bases with no gene match: 5. This CDR3 is 15 amino acids long. Germline V gene sequence: CDR1 MNHNS, CDR2 SASEGT. The CDR3 DNA sequence: TGTGCCAGCAGTGAAGTGCCAGGGGGACACACTGAAGCTTTCTTT. Translation gives CASSEVPGGHTEAFF.

This clone was detected only a few times. V is TRBV7-2 and J is TRBJ1-3, with TRBD1 matching 10 bases. J lost 4 bases, V lost 5 bases, and 11 bases had no gene match. Germline CDR1 reads SGHTA; CDR2 reads FQGNSA. The CDR3 spans 17 residues. For the CDR3, the DNA is TGTGCCAGCAGCCCTCACGCCGGGACAGGGGCAGGAAACACCATATATTTT. Residues: CASSPHAGTGAGNTIYF.

V usage is TRBV28 and J usage is TRBJ2-1, with D maybe TRBD1 (6 bases). V was pared by 5 bases and J by 0 bases, with 8 bases between. CDR3 size: 14 residues. The germline gives CDR1 MDHEN, CDR2 SYDVKM. The CDR3 is CASSPGVSYNEQFF. CDR3 in DNA: TGTGCCAGCAGTCCAGGGGTCTCCTACAATGAGCAGTTCTTC.

The CDR3 bases are TGTGCCAGCAGCTTACTAGCGGGAGGCACCGGGGAGCTGTTTTTT. It specifies CASSLLAGGTGELFF. The rearrangement uses TRBV7-9 and TRBJ2-2; 11 bases map to TRBD2. The length of the CDR3 is 15 residues. Germline V gives CDR1 SEHNR, CDR2 FQNEAQ (reference sequence). The V gene end was trimmed by 2 bases and the J gene end by 4 bases; junction bases not matched to a gene: 0.

The chain recombines TRBV28 with TRBJ1-4; the match to TRBD1 covers 7 bases. This CDR3 contains 18 residues. The germline gives CDR1 MDHEN, CDR2 SYDVKM. The trim removed 7 bases at V and 0 bases at J, leaving 14 bases unmatched. The CDR3 nucleotides are TGTGCCAGCATCGCCTTCTCGGACAGGACCACAACTAATGAAAAACTGTTTTTT. As protein: CASIAFSDRTTTNEKLFF. The full variable domain, completed using reference TRBV28 and TRBJ1-4, is DVKVTQSSRYLVKRTGEKVFLECVQDMDHENMFWYRQDPGLGLRLIYFSYDVKMKEKGDIPEGYSVSREKKERFSLILESASTNQTSMYLCASIAFSDRTTTNEKLFFGSGTQLSVL.

The rearrangement links TRBV7-9 to TRBJ2-2, with unresolved D. From germline, CDR1 is SEHNR and CDR2 FQNEAQ (reference sequence). Between the trimmed V and J ends, which lost 4 bases and 6 bases, there was a span of 3 bases. This CDR3 is 11 amino acids long. The DNA for the CDR3 is TGTGCCAGCAGCTCCCCCGGGGAGCTGTTTTTT. This gives the protein CASSSPGELFF.

This clone was observed a handful of times. The J gene is TRBJ1-4, the V gene TRBV5-4; weak D call: TRBD1 (5 bases). This CDR3 is built from 15 residues. V was pared by 4 bases and J by 6 bases, with 16 bases between. The V gene's germline CDR1 is SGHNT and CDR2 YYREEE (reference sequence). CDR3 sequence (DNA): TGTGCCAGCAGCCAGCAGGGATTTCGCGATGAAAAACTGTTTTTT. It yields the protein CASSQQGFRDEKLFF. The variable domain in full, with the rest retrieved from reference TRBV5-4 and TRBJ1-4, is ETGVTQSPTHLIKTRGQQVTLRCSSQSGHNTVSWYQQALGQGPQFIFQYYREEENGRGNFPPRFSGLQFPNYSSELNVNALELDDSALYLCASSQQGFRDEKLFFGSGTQLSVL.

The chain recombines TRBV9 with TRBJ2-5; the D gene is possibly TRBD2 (5 bases). This CDR3 has 15 residues. V was cut by 0 bases and J by 1 base, with 10 bases left in between. CDR1 SGDLS and CDR2 YYNGEE come from the germline V gene. This chain's CDR3 is CASSVASRIQETQYF. CDR3 in DNA: TGTGCCAGCAGCGTAGCTAGCCGGATCCAAGAGACCCAGTACTTC.

CDR3 loop: CASGPGTDYGYTF. In DNA, the CDR3 is TGTGCCAGCGGTCCCGGGACAGACTATGGCTACACCTTC. The V and J genes are TRBV6-5 and TRBJ1-2, with 7 bases that match TRBD1. Germline CDR1 reads MNHEY; CDR2 reads SVGAGI. The CDR3 length is 13 residues. J gave up 3 bases and V 8 bases, and 6 bases lay outside the gene matches.

The chain has TRBV7-9 and TRBJ1-5, with D uncertain. This CDR3 comprises 12 residues. Germline CDR1 is SEHNR and CDR2 is FQNEAQ (reference sequence). The V end was cut by 1 base, the J end by 7 bases, with 5 bases between. The CDR3 DNA sequence: TGTGCCAGCAGCTTAGGTCTACAGCCCCAGCATTTT. This gives the protein CASSLGLQPQHF.

J is TRBJ1-6 and V is TRBV5-1; D ambiguous. The CDR3 runs 13 residues. The germline CDR1 and CDR2 sequences are SGHRS and YFSETQ. The germline V and J ends were trimmed by 1 base and 5 bases, with 4 bases remaining between them. The CDR3 here is CASSLMNNSPLHF. Here the CDR3 DNA reads TGCGCCAGCAGCTTGATGAATAATTCACCCCTCCACTTT. The full variable domain, with the rest looked up from reference TRBV5-1 and TRBJ1-6, is KAGVTQTPRYLIKTRGQQVTLSCSPISGHRSVSWYQQTPGQGLQFLFEYFSETQRNKGNFPGRFSGRQFSNSRSEMNVSTLELGDSALYLCASSLMNNSPLHFGNGTRLTVT.

This chain connects TRBV19 to TRBJ1-3; the D is unclear. V was shortened by 6 bases and J by 2 bases, with 5 bases between the two germline ends. The CDR3 has 12 residues. Germline V gene lookup returns CDR1 LNHDA and CDR2 SQIVND (reference sequence). For the CDR3, the DNA is TGTGCCAGTAGAGGTCCTGGAAACACCATATATTTT. Translating it yields CASRGPGNTIYF.

The chain is built from TRBV5-5 and TRBJ1-5, with D tentatively TRBD1 (5 bases). V lost 0 bases, J lost 8 bases, and 18 bases lay in between. Germline CDR1 SGHKS, CDR2 YYEKEE (reference sequence). The CDR3 consists of 16 residues. The CDR3 spells CASSLGAAGEGEPQHF. Here the CDR3 DNA reads TGTGCCAGCAGCTTGGGTGCCGCCGGGGAAGGGGAGCCCCAGCATTTT.

This clone is a singleton in its sample. This rearrangement joins TRBV19 to TRBJ2-5, with D possibly TRBD1 on 7 matching bases. From germline, CDR1 is LNHDA and CDR2 SQIVND (reference sequence). The CDR3 is 13 residues long. The ends were cut back, 6 bases at V and 5 bases at J, with 13 bases in the middle. The CDR3 DNA reads as TGTGCCAGTAGGGAGGGGGCTGGGGAGACCCAGTACTTC. Amino acid sequence: CASREGAGETQYF.

This chain joins TRBV6-1 and TRBJ2-5; D ambiguous. Between the trimmed V and J ends, which lost 0 bases and 1 base, there was a span of 9 bases. This CDR3 is built from 15 residues. CDR1 and CDR2 (germline): MNHNS, SASEGT. The CDR3 DNA reads as TGTGCCAGCAGTGAAGCAGCCCCCCCCCAAGAGACCCAGTACTTC. Translated: CASSEAAPPQETQYF.